This TCR beta chain was captured in a study of beta chain features in type 1 diabetes. TCRB transcripts that were expressed got sequenced, as all of the isolated RNA had been reverse transcribed. Repertoires were generated with immunoSEQ multiplex PCR, while TCRdb's copy carries only in-frame clones and drops some. This sample has tens of thousands of clones, with around 60% found just once. Sorting produced populations that all topped 98% purity. V dropped 1 base and J dropped 4 bases, with 8 bases sitting between them. Germline loops: CDR1 SGHTA, CDR2 FQGNSA. The CDR3 length is 14 residues. This TCR came from a woman aged 30 to 39 in good health. The specimen was Tregs from blood. V is TRBV7-2 and J is TRBJ1-5; no definite D call. The CDR3 region is CASSLVVFNQPQHF. CDR3 coding DNA: TGTGCCAGCAGCTTAGTTGTCTTTAATCAGCCCCAGCATTTT.